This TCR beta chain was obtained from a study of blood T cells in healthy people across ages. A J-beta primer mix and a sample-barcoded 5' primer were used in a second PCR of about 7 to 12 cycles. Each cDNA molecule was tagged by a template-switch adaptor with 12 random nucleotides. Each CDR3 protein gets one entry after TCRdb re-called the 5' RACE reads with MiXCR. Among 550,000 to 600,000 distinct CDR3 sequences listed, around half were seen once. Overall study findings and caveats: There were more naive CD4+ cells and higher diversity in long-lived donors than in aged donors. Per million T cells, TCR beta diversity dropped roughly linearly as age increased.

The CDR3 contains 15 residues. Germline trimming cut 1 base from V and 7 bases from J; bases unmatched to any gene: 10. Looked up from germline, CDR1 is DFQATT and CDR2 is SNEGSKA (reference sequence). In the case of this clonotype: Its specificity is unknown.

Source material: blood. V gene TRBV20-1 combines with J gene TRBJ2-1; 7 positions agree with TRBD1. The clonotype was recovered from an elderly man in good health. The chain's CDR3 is CSARARDSRRNEQFF. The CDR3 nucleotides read TGCAGTGCTAGAGCCCGGGACAGTAGGAGAAATGAGCAGTTCTTC.